This entry concerns a single T cell receptor (beta chain). Its antigen target is currently unknown. No base-level quality is on record; no much larger clone is a single base apart. This sample stems from a study of T cell clonotyping in hematopoietic cell transplantation (dated by TCRdb to the early 2020s). As for the study more broadly: A total of under 150 blood samples were collected in the study from 35 consecutive transplant recipients and their related donors. Recruitment of patients ran from September 2015 to early 2017, and follow-up continued until late 2020 or until death.

On the study overall, not on this receptor specifically: After transplant, TCR diversity in recipients dropped, and pathologically expanded clonotypes increased progressively from day 30 to day 180. Donor and pretransplant recipient Inverse Simpson Index values predicted broader posttransplant TCR repertoire diversity. The sample size was limited, and because cells were not sorted, the contributions of CD4 and CD8 repertoires could not be separated. Overlap with donor repertoires was found for only a small fraction of recipient repertoires, with over 97% found to appear de novo at the given depth.

TCR beta CDR3 regions were amplified from genomic DNA with the immunoSEQ assay, a bias-controlled multiplex PCR using V- and J-specific primers. A second PCR step added a proprietary barcode and Illumina adapter sequences to the CDR3 amplicons. An Illumina MiSeq instrument was used to sequence the CDR3 libraries. Per the authors' processing: Export and quality control were handled in immunoSEQ Analyzer 3.0, while downstream analyses relied on R Bioconductor and Immunarch. Repertoire metrics were calculated using only productive rearrangements within the normalized downsampled data set. Pathologically expanded clonotypes were defined as those larger than 5 templates in the normalized cohort. The Inverse Simpson Index served as the measure of repertoire diversity. CMV-specificity analyses were carried out on the non-normalized data set to capture all clonotypes. TCRdb obtained this table from immuneACCESS and retained in-frame rearrangements with V and J assigned. These tables miss some clones; where compared with another copy, unresolved V genes account for less than half of the shortfall, and the remainder is unexplained. The DNA gave D and trimming, while V, J and clone size come from that table. The table for this sample lists 15,000 to 25,000 clones; around 85% of them were counted only once. The ten largest clones represent about 15% of the sample.

For TCR beta sequencing, blood samples came from the related transplant donors. Using Nuclei Lysis Solution, genomic DNA was extracted from unfractionated peripheral blood mononuclear cells that were either fresh or cryopreserved. Its CDR3 holds 15 amino acids, cysteine through phenylalanine. CDR3 DNA only is kept here, 45 bases in frame from base 1. The trim is 2 bases for V and 2 bases for J, with a gap of 14 bases between the germline ends. Reading the germline V gene gives CDR1 SQVTM and CDR2 ANQGSEA. Recombination joined TRBV29-1 with TRBJ2-3, with no D gene named confidently. This receptor was taken from a man in his sixties in good health. Some clones in this sample may be carry-over from other donors' samples. Specimen: peripheral blood mononuclear cells. The CDR3 protein sequence reads: CSVEKGLGSTDTQYF. The DNA is TGCAGCGTTGAAAAGGGCCTCGGCTCCACAGATACGCAGTATTTT.